This T cell receptor beta chain was observed in a study of blood T cell repertoires in COVID-19. Original processing methods: Estimation of nucleated cell counts was performed using reference gene primer amplification. TCRdb's table, derived via immunoSEQ multiplex PCR, lists solely in-frame clones and lacks some. The DNA gave D and trimming, while V, J and clone size come from that table. The repertoire has 300,000 to 500,000 clones, approximately 87% of them found once; the top ten carry over 0.9%. Cohorts were determined from participant-reported clinical history. The V gene's germline CDR1 is MDHEN and CDR2 SYDVKM. The CDR3 extends over 14 amino acids. V lost 4 bases and J lost 8; bases outside the gene matches: 9.

The sample was PBMCs or T cells enriched from blood (not recorded which). This TCR derives from a woman between 25 and 40 years old with acute COVID-19. The gene calls are TRBV28 and TRBJ1-2; 8 bases are a match to TRBD1. CDR3 protein: CASSSGTGLRGYTF. The CDR3 DNA reads TGTGCCAGCAGTTCCGGGACAGGCTTGCGAGGCTACACCTTC.